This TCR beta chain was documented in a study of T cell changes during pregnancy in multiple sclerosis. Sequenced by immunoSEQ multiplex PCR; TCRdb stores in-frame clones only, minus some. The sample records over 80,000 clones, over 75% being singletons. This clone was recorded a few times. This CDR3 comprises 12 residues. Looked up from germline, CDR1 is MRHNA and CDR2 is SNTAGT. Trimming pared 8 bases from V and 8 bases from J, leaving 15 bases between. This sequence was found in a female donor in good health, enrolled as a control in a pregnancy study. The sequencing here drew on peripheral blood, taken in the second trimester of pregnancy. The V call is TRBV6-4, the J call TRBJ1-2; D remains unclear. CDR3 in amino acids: CASYHHPRGYTF. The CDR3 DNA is TGTGCCAGCTATCATCACCCGAGGGGCTACACCTTC.